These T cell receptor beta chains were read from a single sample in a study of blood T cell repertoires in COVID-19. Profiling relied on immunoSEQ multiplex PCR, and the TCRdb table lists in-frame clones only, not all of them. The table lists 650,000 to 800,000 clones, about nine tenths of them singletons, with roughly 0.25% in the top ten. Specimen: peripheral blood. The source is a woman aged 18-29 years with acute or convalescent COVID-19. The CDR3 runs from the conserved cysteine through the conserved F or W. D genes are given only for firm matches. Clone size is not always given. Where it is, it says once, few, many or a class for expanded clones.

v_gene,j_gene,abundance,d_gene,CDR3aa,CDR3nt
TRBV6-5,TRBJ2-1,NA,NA,CASSYSRGARSGEQFF,TGTGCCAGCAGTTACTCACGGGGGGCGCGATCCGGTGAGCAGTTCTTC
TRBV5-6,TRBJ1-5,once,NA,CASSWGLWNQPQHF,TGTGCCAGCAGCTGGGGACTATGGAATCAGCCCCAGCATTTT
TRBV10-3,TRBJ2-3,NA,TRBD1,CATLRDSPSTDTQYF,TGTGCCACCCTACGGGACAGTCCTAGCACAGATACGCAGTATTTT
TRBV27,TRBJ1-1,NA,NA,CASSLAGVNTEAFF,TGTGCCAGCAGTTTGGCAGGGGTAAACACTGAAGCTTTCTTT
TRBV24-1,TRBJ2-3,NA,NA,CATRRTFDTDTQYF,TGTGCCACCAGGCGGACTTTCGACACAGATACGCAGTATTTT
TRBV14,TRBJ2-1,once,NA,CASSLLGQAGNEQFF,TGTGCCAGCAGCCTTCTTGGACAGGCGGGGAATGAGCAGTTCTTC
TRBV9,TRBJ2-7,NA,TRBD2,CASSVVGSGVEQYF,TGTGCCAGCAGCGTAGTGGGTAGCGGGGTCGAGCAGTACTTC
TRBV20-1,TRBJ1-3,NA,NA,CSASLRSGNTIYF,TGCAGTGCTAGTTTGCGCTCTGGAAACACCATATATTTT
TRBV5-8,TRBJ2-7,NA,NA,CASSRRNYEQYF,TGTGCCAGCAGCCGGAGAAACTACGAGCAGTACTTC
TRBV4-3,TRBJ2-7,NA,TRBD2,CASSQKGGVTYEQYF,TGCGCCAGCAGCCAAAAGGGAGGGGTGACCTACGAGCAGTACTTC
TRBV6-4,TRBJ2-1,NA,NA,CASSAGSGDYNEQFF,TGTGCCAGCAGTGCAGGCAGCGGAGACTACAATGAGCAGTTCTTC
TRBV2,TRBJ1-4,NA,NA,CASSQNREGEKLFF,TGTGCCAGCAGTCAAAACAGGGAGGGTGAAAAACTGTTTTTT
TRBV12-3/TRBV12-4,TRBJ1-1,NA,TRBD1,CASSLVGDSGAFF,TGTGCCAGCAGTTTAGTGGGGGACAGTGGAGCTTTCTTT
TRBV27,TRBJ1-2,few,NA,CASSLGGGPVYGYTF,TGTGCCAGCAGTTTGGGCGGGGGCCCGGTCTATGGCTACACCTTC
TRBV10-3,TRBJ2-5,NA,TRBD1,CAIRAETGAQTQYF,TGTGCCATCCGGGCGGAGACAGGGGCCCAGACCCAGTACTTC
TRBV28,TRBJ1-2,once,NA,CASSLSGASNYGYTF,TGTGCCAGCAGTTTATCAGGGGCGAGTAACTATGGCTACACCTTC
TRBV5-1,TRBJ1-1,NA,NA,CASSIQGQAFF,TGCGCCAGCAGTATACAGGGACAAGCTTTCTTT